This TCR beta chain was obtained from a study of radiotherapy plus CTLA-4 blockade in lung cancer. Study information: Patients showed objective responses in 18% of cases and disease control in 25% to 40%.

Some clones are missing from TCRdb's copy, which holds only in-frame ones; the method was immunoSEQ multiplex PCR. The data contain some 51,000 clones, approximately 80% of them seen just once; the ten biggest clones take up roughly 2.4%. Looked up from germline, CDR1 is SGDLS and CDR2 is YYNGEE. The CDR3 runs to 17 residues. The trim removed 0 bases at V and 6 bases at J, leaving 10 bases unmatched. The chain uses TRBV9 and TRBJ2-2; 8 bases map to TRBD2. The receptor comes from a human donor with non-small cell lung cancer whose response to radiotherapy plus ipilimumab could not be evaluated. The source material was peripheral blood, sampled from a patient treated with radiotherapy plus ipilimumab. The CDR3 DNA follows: TGTGCCAGCAGCGTAGGGGCAGCGGGGGCGGGATCCGGGGAGCTGTTTTTT. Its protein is CASSVGAAGAGSGELFF.